This TCR beta chain was documented in a study of long-term antiretroviral therapy in people with HIV. Held in samples before DNA extraction were roughly 1-10 million cryopreserved PBMC. V shed 5 bases and J shed 7 bases, with 11 bases lying between them. Germline V CDR1 and CDR2: LNHNV, YYDKDF (reference sequence). The CDR3 extends over 12 amino acids. The assay, immunoSEQ v3.0, was run at survey level. The method was immunoSEQ multiplex PCR; TCRdb's version includes in-frame clones alone and lacks a portion of them. The sample lists over 15,000 clones; 75% to 90% were seen once. The sequencing here drew on unsorted PBMCs, taken 4.2 years after starting antiretroviral therapy. The TCR was taken from a man aged 45-60 years with HIV. The rearrangement uses TRBV15 and TRBJ1-1; D is unresolved. The CDR3 is CATSRGRIEAFF. The CDR3 DNA follows: TGTGCCACCAGCCGAGGACGGATTGAAGCTTTCTTT. The entire variable domain, with the rest obtained from reference TRBV15 and TRBJ1-1, is as follows: DAMVIQNPRYQVTQFGKPVTLSCSQTLNHNVMYWYQQKSSQAPKLLFHYYDKDFNNEADTPDNFQSRRPNTSFCFLDIRSPGLGDTAMYLCATSRGRIEAFFGQGTRLTVV.